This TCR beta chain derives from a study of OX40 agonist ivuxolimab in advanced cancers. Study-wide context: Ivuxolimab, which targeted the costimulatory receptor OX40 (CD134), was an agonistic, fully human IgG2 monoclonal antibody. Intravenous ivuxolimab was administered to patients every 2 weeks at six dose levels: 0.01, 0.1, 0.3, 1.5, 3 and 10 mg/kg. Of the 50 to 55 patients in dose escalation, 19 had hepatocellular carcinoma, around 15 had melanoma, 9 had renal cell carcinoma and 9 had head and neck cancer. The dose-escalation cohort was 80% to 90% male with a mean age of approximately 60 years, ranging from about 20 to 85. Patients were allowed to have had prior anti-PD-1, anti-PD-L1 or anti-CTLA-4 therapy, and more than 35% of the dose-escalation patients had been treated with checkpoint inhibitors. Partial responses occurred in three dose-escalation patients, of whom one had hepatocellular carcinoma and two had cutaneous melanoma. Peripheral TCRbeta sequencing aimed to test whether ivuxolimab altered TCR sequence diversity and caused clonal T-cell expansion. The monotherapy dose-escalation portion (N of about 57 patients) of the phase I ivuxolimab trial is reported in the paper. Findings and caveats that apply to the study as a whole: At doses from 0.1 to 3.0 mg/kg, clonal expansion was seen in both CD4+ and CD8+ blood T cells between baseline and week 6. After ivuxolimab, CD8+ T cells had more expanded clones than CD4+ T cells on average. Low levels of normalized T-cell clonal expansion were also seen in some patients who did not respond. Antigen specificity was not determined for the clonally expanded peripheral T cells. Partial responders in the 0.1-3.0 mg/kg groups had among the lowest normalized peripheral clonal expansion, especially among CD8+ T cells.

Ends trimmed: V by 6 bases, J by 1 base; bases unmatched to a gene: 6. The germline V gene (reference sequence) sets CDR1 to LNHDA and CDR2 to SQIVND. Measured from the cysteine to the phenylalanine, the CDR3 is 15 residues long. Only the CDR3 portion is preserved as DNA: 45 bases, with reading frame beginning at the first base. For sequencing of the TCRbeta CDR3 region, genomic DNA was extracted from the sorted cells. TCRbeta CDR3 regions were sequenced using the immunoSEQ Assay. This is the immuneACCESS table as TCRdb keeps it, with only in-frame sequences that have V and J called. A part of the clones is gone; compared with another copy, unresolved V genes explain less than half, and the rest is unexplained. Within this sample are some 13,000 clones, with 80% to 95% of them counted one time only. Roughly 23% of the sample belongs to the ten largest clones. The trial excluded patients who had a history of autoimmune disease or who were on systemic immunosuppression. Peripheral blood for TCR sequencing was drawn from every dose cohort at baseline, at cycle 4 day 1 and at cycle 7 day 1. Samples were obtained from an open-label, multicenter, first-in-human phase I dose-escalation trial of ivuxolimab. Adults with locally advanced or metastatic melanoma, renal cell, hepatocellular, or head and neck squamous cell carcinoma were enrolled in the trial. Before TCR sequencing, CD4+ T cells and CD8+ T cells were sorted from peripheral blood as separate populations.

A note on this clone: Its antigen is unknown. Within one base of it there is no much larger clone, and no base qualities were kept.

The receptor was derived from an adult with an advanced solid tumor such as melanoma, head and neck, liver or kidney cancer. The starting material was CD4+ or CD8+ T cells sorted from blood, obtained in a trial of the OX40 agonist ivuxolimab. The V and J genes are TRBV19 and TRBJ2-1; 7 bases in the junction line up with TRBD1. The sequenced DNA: TGTGCCAGTAGCCTGGGACAGCTTTCCTACAATGAGCAGTTCTTC. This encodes CASSLGQLSYNEQFF.